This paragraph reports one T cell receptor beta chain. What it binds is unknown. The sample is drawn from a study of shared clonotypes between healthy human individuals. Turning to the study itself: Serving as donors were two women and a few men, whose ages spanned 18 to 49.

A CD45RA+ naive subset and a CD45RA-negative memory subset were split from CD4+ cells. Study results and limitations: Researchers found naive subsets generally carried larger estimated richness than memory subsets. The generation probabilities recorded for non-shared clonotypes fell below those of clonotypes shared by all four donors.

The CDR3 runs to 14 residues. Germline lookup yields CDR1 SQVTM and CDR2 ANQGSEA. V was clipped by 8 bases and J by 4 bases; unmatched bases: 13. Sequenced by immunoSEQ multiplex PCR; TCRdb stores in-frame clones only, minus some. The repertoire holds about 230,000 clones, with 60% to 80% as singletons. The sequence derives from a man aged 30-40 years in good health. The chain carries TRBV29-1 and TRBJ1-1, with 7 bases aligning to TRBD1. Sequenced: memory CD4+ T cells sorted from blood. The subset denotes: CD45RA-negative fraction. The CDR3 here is CSIQGRVRRTEAFF. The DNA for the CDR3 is TGCAGCATACAGGGGCGAGTACGTCGCACTGAAGCTTTCTTT. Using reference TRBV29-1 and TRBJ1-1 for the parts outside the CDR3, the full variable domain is SAVISQKPSRDICQRGTSLTIQCQVDSQVTMMFWYRQQPGQSLTLIATANQGSEATYESGFVIDKFPISRPNLTFSTLTVSNMSPEDSSIYLCSIQGRVRRTEAFFGQGTRLTVV.